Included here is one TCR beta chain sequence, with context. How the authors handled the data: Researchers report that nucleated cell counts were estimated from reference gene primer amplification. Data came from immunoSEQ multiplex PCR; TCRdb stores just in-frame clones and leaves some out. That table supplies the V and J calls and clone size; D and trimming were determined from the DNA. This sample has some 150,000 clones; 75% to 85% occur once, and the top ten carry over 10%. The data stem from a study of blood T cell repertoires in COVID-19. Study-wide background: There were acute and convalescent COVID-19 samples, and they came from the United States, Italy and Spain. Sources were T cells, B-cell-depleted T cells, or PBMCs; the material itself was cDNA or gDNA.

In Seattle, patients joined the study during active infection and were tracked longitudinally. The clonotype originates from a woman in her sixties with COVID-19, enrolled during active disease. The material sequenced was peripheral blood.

The CDR3 reads CASSPDRAGGIQYF. The CDR3 DNA reads TGTGCCAGCTCACCTGACAGGGCAGGTGGCATTCAGTACTTC. The chain couples TRBV18 to TRBJ2-4; 7 bases map to TRBD1. The CDR3 contains 14 residues. The ends lost 3 bases at V and 9 bases at J; junction bases unmatched: 8. CDR1 KGHSH and CDR2 LQKENI come from the germline V gene.